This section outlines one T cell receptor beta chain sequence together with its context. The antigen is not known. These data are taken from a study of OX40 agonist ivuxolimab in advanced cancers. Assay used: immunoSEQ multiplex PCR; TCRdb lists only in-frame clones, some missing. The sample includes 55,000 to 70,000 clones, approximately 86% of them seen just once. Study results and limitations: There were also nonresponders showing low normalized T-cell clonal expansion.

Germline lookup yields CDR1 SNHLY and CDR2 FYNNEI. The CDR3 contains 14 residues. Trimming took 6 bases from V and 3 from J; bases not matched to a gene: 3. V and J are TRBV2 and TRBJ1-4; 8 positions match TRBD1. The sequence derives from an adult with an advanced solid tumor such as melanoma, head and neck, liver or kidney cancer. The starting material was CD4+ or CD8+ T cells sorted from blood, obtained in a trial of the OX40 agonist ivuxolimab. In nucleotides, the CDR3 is TGTGCCAGCAGGAAGACAGGGGCTAATGAAAAACTGTTTTTT. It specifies CASRKTGANEKLFF.